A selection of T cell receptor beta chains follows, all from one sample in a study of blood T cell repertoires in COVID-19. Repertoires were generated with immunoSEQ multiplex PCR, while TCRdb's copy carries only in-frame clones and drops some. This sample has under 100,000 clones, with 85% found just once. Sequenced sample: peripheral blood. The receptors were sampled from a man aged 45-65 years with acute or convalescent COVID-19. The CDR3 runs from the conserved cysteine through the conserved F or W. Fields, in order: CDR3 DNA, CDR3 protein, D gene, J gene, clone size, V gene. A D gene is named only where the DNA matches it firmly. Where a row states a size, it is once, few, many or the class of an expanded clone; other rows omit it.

cdr3_nt: TGTGCCAGCAGTGACTCGGGGGGGCGAAAAGCTTTCTTT; cdr3_aa: CASSDSGGRKAFF; d_call: .; j_call: TRBJ1-1; clone_size: .; v_call: TRBV6-4
cdr3_nt: TGTGCCAGCAGCTACCTACCCGGGACAGGGGCGATCAATCAGCCCCAGCATTTT; cdr3_aa: CASSYLPGTGAINQPQHF; d_call: TRBD1; j_call: TRBJ1-5; clone_size: .; v_call: TRBV7-2
cdr3_nt: TGTGCCAGCAGCTTAGAGGGGGCCAGTTCAGCCCAGCATTTT; cdr3_aa: CASSLEGASSAQHF; d_call: TRBD1; j_call: TRBJ1-5; clone_size: .; v_call: TRBV7-9
cdr3_nt: TGTGCCAGCAGTGAATTTGGGCAAGACTATGGCTACACCTTC; cdr3_aa: CASSEFGQDYGYTF; d_call: .; j_call: TRBJ1-2; clone_size: .; v_call: TRBV2
cdr3_nt: TGTGCCAGCAGTTACTCGAGCGGGACAGGGGGTTACGAGCAGTACTTC; cdr3_aa: CASSYSSGTGGYEQYF; d_call: TRBD1; j_call: TRBJ2-7; clone_size: .; v_call: TRBV6-5
cdr3_nt: TGTGCCACATCACCCGGGATCGATCTTGGAAACACCATATATTTT; cdr3_aa: CATSPGIDLGNTIYF; d_call: .; j_call: TRBJ1-3; clone_size: .; v_call: TRBV6-5
cdr3_nt: TGTGCCAGCAGCGGCCGGGACAGTAACATTCAGTACTTC; cdr3_aa: CASSGRDSNIQYF; d_call: TRBD1; j_call: TRBJ2-4; clone_size: .; v_call: TRBV7-9
cdr3_nt: TGTGCCAGCAGGGCTCGAAAACTGTTTTTT; cdr3_aa: CASRARKLFF; d_call: .; j_call: TRBJ1-4; clone_size: few; v_call: TRBV2
cdr3_nt: TGTGCCAGCAGTTCCTCCCGGGAGCTGTTTTTT; cdr3_aa: CASSSSRELFF; d_call: .; j_call: TRBJ2-2; clone_size: .; v_call: TRBV28
cdr3_nt: TGTGCCAGCAGTTACTCGGCCTCCTTCTACAATGAGCAGTTCTTC; cdr3_aa: CASSYSASFYNEQFF; d_call: .; j_call: TRBJ2-1; clone_size: .; v_call: TRBV6-5
cdr3_nt: TGTGCCAGCAGTTCCGGTCAGGGGTGGGGGAAACTGTTTTTT; cdr3_aa: CASSSGQGWGKLFF; d_call: .; j_call: TRBJ1-4; clone_size: .; v_call: TRBV28
cdr3_nt: TGTGCCAGCAGTAGCGGGGGGTTCACAGATACGCAGTATTTT; cdr3_aa: CASSSGGFTDTQYF; d_call: TRBD2; j_call: TRBJ2-3; clone_size: .; v_call: TRBV6-4
cdr3_nt: TGTGCCACCAGGGACAGAACCCACACCGGGGAGCTGTTTTTT; cdr3_aa: CATRDRTHTGELFF; d_call: TRBD1; j_call: TRBJ2-2; clone_size: .; v_call: TRBV3-1/TRBV3-2
cdr3_nt: TGTGCCAGTAAGAGGGACAGGGTTTATACCGGGGAGCTGTTTTTT; cdr3_aa: CASKRDRVYTGELFF; d_call: TRBD1; j_call: TRBJ2-2; clone_size: .; v_call: TRBV19